This TCR beta chain was sequenced in a study of blood T cell repertoires in COVID-19. Study-level information: Sites in the United States, Italy and Spain provided acute and convalescent COVID-19 samples. The analysed material was cDNA or gDNA that came from T cells, B-cell-depleted T cells, or PBMCs.

In the original workflow: Reference gene primers were amplified, and this amplification served to estimate nucleated cell counts. Repertoires were generated with immunoSEQ multiplex PCR, while TCRdb's copy carries only in-frame clones and drops some. That table furnishes V, J and clone size, whereas the DNA furnished D and trimming. This sample has fewer than 85,000 clones; around nine tenths occur once, and the top ten carry under 6.5%. In its sample, this clone was seen a few times. V dropped 4 bases and J dropped 4; count of bases not matched to a gene: 4. CDR1 and CDR2 from the germline V gene are SGHRS and YFSETQ. The CDR3 runs to 14 residues.

Sequenced: peripheral blood. The TCR originated in a man aged 45-65 years with active COVID-19. The J gene is TRBJ1-5, the V gene TRBV5-1; 8 bases map to TRBD1. The CDR3 protein is CASSHTGGNQPQHF. CDR3 bases: TGCGCCAGCAGCCATACAGGGGGAAATCAGCCCCAGCATTTT.